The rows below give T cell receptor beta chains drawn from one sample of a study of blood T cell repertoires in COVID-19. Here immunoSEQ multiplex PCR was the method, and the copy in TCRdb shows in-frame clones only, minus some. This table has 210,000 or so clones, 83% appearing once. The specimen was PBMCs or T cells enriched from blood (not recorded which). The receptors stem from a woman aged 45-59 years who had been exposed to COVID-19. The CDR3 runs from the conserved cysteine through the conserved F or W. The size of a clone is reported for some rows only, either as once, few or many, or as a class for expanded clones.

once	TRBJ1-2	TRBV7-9	CASSQSDSNYGYTF
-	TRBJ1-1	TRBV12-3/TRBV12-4	CASSFTGNTEAFF
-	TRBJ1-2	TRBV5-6	CASSPGQTYYGYTF
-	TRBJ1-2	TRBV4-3	CASSQDWRDREGYTF
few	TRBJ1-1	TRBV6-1	CASSDTGRTEAFF
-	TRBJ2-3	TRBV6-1	CASSERKGRDTQYF
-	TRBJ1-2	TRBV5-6	CASSLVQGSDGYTF
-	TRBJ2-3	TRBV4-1	CASSLGTSGHTDTQYF
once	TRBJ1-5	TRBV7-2	CASSLTRNQPQHF
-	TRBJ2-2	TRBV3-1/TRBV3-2	CASSQGQGAGELFF
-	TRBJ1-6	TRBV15	CATSRDRGQSPLHF
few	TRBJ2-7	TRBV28	CASSFYRGRYEQYF
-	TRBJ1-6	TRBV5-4	CASSSRTGTNSPLHF